This T cell receptor beta chain is from a study of blood T cell repertoires in COVID-19. Clinical history as reported by participants underpinned cohort assignment. TCRdb's table, derived via immunoSEQ multiplex PCR, lists solely in-frame clones and lacks some. The data show 220,000 or so clones, with more than 70% seen just once and roughly 2% held by the top ten. V lost 4 bases to trimming and J lost 3 bases, with 7 bases between them. This CDR3 region has 12 residues. Germline V gene sequence: CDR1 KGHSH, CDR2 LQKENI. The chain links TRBV18 to TRBJ2-7; a possible D gene is TRBD1 (5 bases). The origin of this receptor is a woman between 50 and 59 years old who had recovered from COVID-19. What was sequenced was PBMCs or T cells enriched from blood (not recorded which). CDR3 loop: CASSQGVYEQYF. CDR3 DNA: TGTGCCAGCTCACAAGGGGTCTACGAGCAGTACTTC. The whole variable domain, filled in from reference TRBV18 and TRBJ2-7, reads NAGVMQNPRHLVRRRGQEARLRCSPMKGHSHVYWYRQLPEEGLKFMVYLQKENIIDESGMPKERFSAEFPKEGPSILRIQQVVRGDSAAYFCASSQGVYEQYFGPGTRLTVT.